One and the same sample provided the 11 T cell receptor beta chains below, sequenced in a study of tumor and adjacent non-tumor tissue in lung cancer. The template was RNA from unsorted bulk tissue. Three rounds of nested PCR, following a modified ARM-PCR protocol, produced the TCRbeta library. TCRdb itself ran the multiplex PCR reads through MiXCR, one entry per CDR3 protein. In the table there are tens of thousands of distinct CDR3 sequences, about 72% of which are singletons. The sample consisted of lung tumor tissue. The receptors come from a man in his 60s with non-small cell lung cancer.

About this clonotype itself: An end of the junction does not agree with germline; a read error may underlie this. The chain uses TRBV10-3 and TRBJ2-7; D uncertain. Germline V gives CDR1 ENHRY, CDR2 SYGVKD. The CDR3 extends over 11 amino acids. This CDR3 reads CAIMGSYELYF. The DNA for the CDR3 is TGTGCCATCATGGGCTCCTACGAGCTGTACTTC.

Concerning this clonotype itself: At one end, the junction sequence differs from germline, possibly due to a read error. The chain joins TRBV20-1 to TRBJ1-6; tentative D call: TRBD1 (6 bases). The CDR3 loop spans 17 amino acids. From germline, CDR1 is DFQATT and CDR2 SNEGSKA (reference sequence). CDR3 DNA: TGCAGTGCTTCGGACAGCCTCGTGAGTTCCTATAATTCACCCTTCCACTTT. Protein: CSASDSLVSSYNSPFHF.

The sample holds one count of this clonotype. This may be a read error: a much more frequent sequence differs by one nucleotide. The J gene is TRBJ1-1, the V gene TRBV11-3; D is perhaps TRBD1 (5 bases). This CDR3 has 13 amino acids. Trimming removed 1 base from V and 7 bases from J, with 10 bases in between. CDR1 SGHNT and CDR2 YENEEA come from the germline V gene. The CDR3 is CASSLVGDHEAFF. CDR3 nucleotide sequence: TGTGCCAGCAGCTTAGTAGGGGACCATGAAGCTTTCTTT.

With respect to this clonotype: A much larger clone differs by one base, so this may be a read error. The chain links TRBV14 to TRBJ2-2, with D perhaps matching TRBD1 or TRBD2 (5 bases each). Germline CDR1 SGHDN, CDR2 FVKESK. CDR3 length equals 16 residues. The chain's CDR3 is CANSQAPGPYTGELFF. CDR3 nucleotide sequence: TGTGCCAACAGCCAAGCGCCGGGACCCTACACCGGGGAGCTGTTTTTT.

By share of the sample, this clonotype is medium-sized. CDR3 protein: CASSPTLAGDYNEQFF. In nucleotides, the CDR3 is TGTGCCAGCAGCCCCACACTAGCGGGAGACTACAATGAGCAGTTCTTC. The rearrangement joins TRBV11-1 to TRBJ2-1; 11 bases agree with TRBD2. Germline assignment: CDR1 SGHAT and CDR2 FQDESV (reference sequence). The CDR3 is 16 amino acids. V shed 5 bases, J shed 3 bases, and the junction held 6 bases outside the gene matches. Full variable domain (outside the CDR3, taken from reference TRBV11-1 and TRBJ2-1): EAEVAQSPRYKITEKSQAVAFWCDPISGHATLYWYRQILGQGPELLVQFQDESVVDDSQLPKDRFSAERLKGVDSTLKIQPAELGDSAMYLCASSPTLAGDYNEQFFGPGTRLTVL.

A remark on this clonotype: A read error may be the cause here, since a much bigger clone is one base away. The rearrangement joins TRBV7-9 to TRBJ2-3; D possibly corresponds to TRBD1 (5 bases). From germline, CDR1 is SEHNR and CDR2 FQNEAQ (reference sequence). This CDR3 comprises 13 residues. The CDR3 sequence: CTSSQGSADTQYF. Written as DNA, the CDR3 is TGTACCAGCAGCCAGGGATCCGCAGATACGCAGTATTTT.

This clonotype was counted many times. This chain links TRBV20-1 with TRBJ1-1, with D perhaps TRBD1 (5 bases). V dropped 3 bases and J dropped 3 bases, with 8 bases sitting between them. The germline CDR1 and CDR2 sequences are DFQATT and SNEGSKA (reference sequence). This CDR3 contains 12 residues. DNA for the CDR3: TGCAGTGCTAGGGGGGGGTACACTGAAGCTTTCTTT. It yields the protein CSARGGYTEAFF.

About this clonotype: The CDR3 end shows no conserved phenylalanine or tryptophan, and so a read error is likely. The chain combines TRBV12-3 or TRBV12-4 with TRBJ2-2; D is unclear. Trimming removed 6 bases at V and 1 base at J, with 9 bases between. The CDR3 sequence is 14 residues long. The CDR3 nucleotides are TGTGCCAGCAGAAGGTCAGTGAACACCGGGGAGCTGTTTTCT. This codes for CASRRSVNTGELFS.

A note on this clonotype: One end of the junction varies from germline; a read error may be responsible. V usage is TRBV5-1 and J usage is TRBJ2-3, with 11 positions matching TRBD2. The CDR3 is 16 amino acids. Germline CDR1 reads SGHRS; CDR2 reads YFSETQ. This chain's CDR3 is CVSSLVTSGGTDTQYF. Here the CDR3 DNA reads TGCGTCAGCAGCTTGGTGACTAGCGGGGGCACAGATACGCAGTATTTT.

This clonotype was seen ten or more times. The CDR3 sequence: CASSGHLNTGELFF. The CDR3 DNA sequence: TGTGCCAGCAGTGGACATCTGAACACCGGGGAGCTGTTTTTT. V usage is TRBV12-3 or TRBV12-4 and J usage is TRBJ2-2, with a tentative D call TRBD1 (5 bases). Trimming shortened V by 5 bases and J by 1 base, and 8 bases separated the two germline ends. The CDR3 is 14 residues long.

To note about this clonotype: The germline gene is not matched at one end of the junction; a read error may be the cause. CDR3 coding DNA: TGTGCCAGTAGCCATGTGGCGTTGGGAGCTAATGAAAAACTGTTTTTT. Translating it yields CASSHVALGANEKLFF. V is TRBV4-2 and J is TRBJ1-4; no definite D call. The CDR3 consists of 16 residues. Germline-derived CDR1 and CDR2 are LGHNA and YNFKEQ.